This T cell receptor beta chain was documented in a study of T cells in tuberculosis. Sorting used thawed, overnight-rested PBMC stained with anti-CD3, a viability dye and GMM-loaded CD1B tetramer. C32 glucose monomycolate from Rhodococcus equi was loaded onto the CD1B tetramers. CD14-expressing monocytes were removed from PBMC before cryopreservation and sorting. Study conclusions and caveats: Some low-affinity tetramer-binding T cells may be absent from this sample.

With V trimmed by 4 bases and J by 7 bases, 11 bases remained unmatched. The CDR3 loop spans 15 amino acids. Germline CDR1 is SGDLS and CDR2 is YYNGEE. Profiling relied on immunoSEQ multiplex PCR, and the TCRdb table lists in-frame clones only, not all of them. In the table there are about 58,000 clones, around 90% of which are singletons. The sequenced sample consisted of CD1b-GMM tetramer-negative cells sorted from PBMCs. This receptor was taken from an adult woman with latent tuberculosis. The rearrangement links TRBV9 to TRBJ2-1, with 7 bases lining up with TRBD1. CDR3 protein: CASSPDETGFNEQFF. The CDR3, as DNA: TGTGCCAGCAGCCCGGATGAGACAGGGTTTAATGAGCAGTTCTTC.